This paragraph covers one T cell receptor (beta chain) sequence. The CDR3 runs 17 residues. Germline V gene data show CDR1 as LGHNA and CDR2 as YNFKEQ. V trimming: 1 base; J trimming: 5 bases; junction bases outside the gene matches: 9. The participants were between about 18 and 90 years old and came from roughly 24 US areas. Recovered participants had two consecutive negative NP/OP PCR tests, healthcare professional clearance, or symptom resolution. This entry belongs to a study of blood T cell repertoires in COVID-19. Using immunoSEQ multiplex PCR, the repertoire was profiled, and TCRdb retains in-frame clones only, with some absent. The sample contains about 280,000 clones, less than 85% of which appear only once.

Sequencing was carried out using PBMCs or T cells enriched from blood (not recorded which). The origin of this receptor is a woman between 45 and 65 years old who had recovered from COVID-19. The chain joins TRBV4-2 to TRBJ2-7; the match to TRBD2 covers 12 bases. The CDR3 is CASSQVGLAGSRDEQYF. In DNA form, the CDR3 reads TGTGCCAGCAGCCAAGTAGGACTAGCGGGATCACGGGACGAGCAGTACTTC.